These T cell receptor beta chains were read from a single sample in a study of T cell repertoires in cytomegalovirus infection. Their antigens are not known. TCRdb itself ran the reads through MiXCR, one entry per CDR3 protein. The sample includes 830,000 or so distinct CDR3 sequences, approximately 30% of them seen just once. The sample in question was cultured CD8+ T cells from PBMCs, obtained from culture after CMV antigen stimulation. The receptors shown here come from a human donor in good health (CMV status not recorded). Some clones in this sample may be carry-over from other donors' samples. Both conserved end residues are part of each CDR3. A D gene is named only where the DNA matches it firmly. Only part of the rows carry a size: once, few, many, or a class if the clone is expanded.

v_call	j_call	clone_size	d_call	cdr3_nt	cdr3_aa
TRBV28	TRBJ1-4	few	.	TGTGCCAGCAGGTTGACCGTTCCTAATGAAAAACTGTTTTTT	CASRLTVPNEKLFF
TRBV7-9	TRBJ1-1	.	.	TGTGCCAGCAGCAGACTCAATCAAGCCACTGAAGCTTTCTTT	CASSRLNQATEAFF
TRBV4-2	TRBJ1-1	.	.	TGTGCCAGCAGCCAAGACATTATGGGCACTGAAGCTTTCTTT	CASSQDIMGTEAFF
TRBV7-6	TRBJ2-7	.	TRBD2	TGTGCCAGCAGCTTAAGACTAGCGGACGAGCAGTACTTC	CASSLRLADEQYF
TRBV12-5	TRBJ2-2	few	.	TGTGCTAGTGGTTTGGTACTGGGGAACACCGGGGAGCTGTTTTTT	CASGLVLGNTGELFF
TRBV27	TRBJ1-2	.	.	TGTGCCAGCAGTTTATCGTCTTATTCCCAGACTAACTATGGCTACACCTTC	CASSLSSYSQTNYGYTF
TRBV12-3/TRBV12-4	TRBJ2-5	.	TRBD2	TGTGCCAGCACTCTAGCGGGGGCCCAAGAGACCCAGTACTTC	CASTLAGAQETQYF
TRBV2	TRBJ2-1	.	TRBD2	TGTGCCAGCAGTGAAAGGAGGGCAGCGGGGGGGTCTGGAGATGAGCAGTTCTTC	CASSERRAAGGSGDEQFF
TRBV5-4	TRBJ2-7	.	TRBD1	TGTGCCAGCAGCTTCGGGACAGGATTAAACTCCTACGAGCAGTACTTC	CASSFGTGLNSYEQYF
TRBV12-3/TRBV12-4	TRBJ1-1	.	.	TGTGCCAGCAGTTTCACCCTCGTAAACAGGGACCTTACGAGGGACACTGAAACTTTCTTT	CASSFTLVNRDLTRDTETFF
TRBV19	TRBJ2-5	few	.	TGTGCCAGTAGTATCCTACCTGGCCTGGAAGAGACCCAGTACTTC	CASSILPGLEETQYF
TRBV11-3	TRBJ2-1	.	TRBD2	TGTGCCAGCAGCTTAAGAGGGGAGGGTGAGCAGTTCTTC	CASSLRGEGEQFF
TRBV10-2	TRBJ2-3	few	.	TGCGCCAGCAGTGAGTGGACTGACATGGATACGCAGTATTTT	CASSEWTDMDTQYF
TRBV11-2	TRBJ2-3	many	.	TGTGCCAGCAGCTTTGGGGGGCCGAGCACAGATACGCAGTATTTT	CASSFGGPSTDTQYF
TRBV4-1	TRBJ1-5	few	.	TGCGCCAGCAGCCAAGGGGGACTTAGCAATCAGCCCCAGCATTTT	CASSQGGLSNQPQHF
TRBV12-3/TRBV12-4	TRBJ1-2	many	TRBD1	TGTGCCAGCAGTCTGGGACAGGGGCTCTATGGCTACACCTTC	CASSLGQGLYGYTF
TRBV7-2	TRBJ1-5	many	TRBD1	TGTGCCAGCAGCTCTACAGGGGAAACCTTAGGCAATCAGCCCCAGCATTTT	CASSSTGETLGNQPQHF
TRBV12-3/TRBV12-4	TRBJ2-1	.	TRBD2	TGTGCCAGCAGTTTACCAGCGGGGCCAGACAATGAGCAGTTCTTC	CASSLPAGPDNEQFF
TRBV7-2	TRBJ2-1	.	.	TGTGCCAGCAGCTTAGCGCTAGGGGGGGGCTCCTACAATGAGCAGTTCTTC	CASSLALGGGSYNEQFF
TRBV7-9	TRBJ2-5	.	.	TGTGCCGGGCATGCCTCGGCAGCGGAGACCCAGTACTTC	CAGHASAAETQYF
TRBV28	TRBJ2-1	few	.	TGTGCCAGCAGTTATAGGCTGGATACAGGACTACAACTTACCTACAATGAGCAGTTCTTC	CASSYRLDTGLQLTYNEQFF
TRBV6-6	TRBJ1-1	few	.	TGTGCCAGCACAAACGTCGGGACGCCTATGAACACTGAAGCTTTCTTT	CASTNVGTPMNTEAFF
TRBV15	TRBJ1-2	.	.	TGTGCCACCAGCAGAGATCAGGGCGGCTACACCTTC	CATSRDQGGYTF
TRBV9	TRBJ1-2	.	TRBD1	TGTGCCAGCAGCCGGGGACAGGGAGGGAGCGGTGGCTACACCTTC	CASSRGQGGSGGYTF
TRBV6-2/TRBV6-3	TRBJ2-2	few	TRBD1	TGTGCCAGCGTCGACAGGGTGAACACCGGGGAGCTGTTTTTT	CASVDRVNTGELFF
TRBV3-1	TRBJ1-5	few	.	TGTGCCAGCACTGCACATTCCTCGGGTGTGAGGCAGCCCCAGCATTTT	CASTAHSSGVRQPQHF
TRBV12-3/TRBV12-4	TRBJ2-1	.	.	TGTGCCAGCAGAAGTGACGACTACAATGAGCAGTTCTTC	CASRSDDYNEQFF
TRBV7-2	TRBJ2-5	few	.	TGTGCCAGCAGCTTAGCCGAAGAAGAACAAGAGACCCAGTACTTC	CASSLAEEEQETQYF
TRBV25-1	TRBJ1-1	.	.	TGTGCCAGCAGTGGCCACACAGGTGGGAAGAACACTGAAGCTTTCTTT	CASSGHTGGKNTEAFF
TRBV6-5	TRBJ1-1	.	.	TGTGCCAGCAGTTACTCGAATCCGGGAGACACTGAAGCTTTCTTT	CASSYSNPGDTEAFF
TRBV20-1	TRBJ2-1	.	TRBD2	TGCAGTGCTAGCGAGAGGCGGGGGGGATACAATGAGCAGTTCTTC	CSASERRGGYNEQFF
TRBV11-2	TRBJ2-5	many	.	TGTGCCAGCAGCTTAGGACAGCAAGAGACCCAGTACTTC	CASSLGQQETQYF